The entry below describes one T cell receptor (beta chain). The antigen this receptor binds is unknown. No much larger clone is present one base from it, and per-base qualities are unavailable. Germline trimming: 3 bases from V, 8 bases from J; junction bases outside gene matches: 13. The germline V gene sets CDR1 to SGHRS and CDR2 to YFSETQ. Counted from cysteine to phenylalanine, this CDR3 has 15 amino acids. The CDR3 DNA has 45 bases and is translated from base 1. This entry belongs to a study of T cell changes during pregnancy in multiple sclerosis (dated by TCRdb to the late 2010s). General notes on the study: The study examined how the T cell repertoire changed over the course of pregnancy in women with multiple sclerosis.

The receptor library was made with the immunoSEQ multiplex PCR assay. The clones in this table, taken by TCRdb from immuneACCESS, are in-frame only. Not every clone is retained; where verified, under half of the shortfall comes from an unresolved V gene, and the cause of the rest is unknown. Within this sample are roughly 48,000 clones, with over 90% of them counted one time only. The top ten hold less than 6.5% of the sample. Sequenced here: CD8+ T cells from peripheral blood mononuclear cells, sampled in the first trimester of pregnancy. This receptor was identified in a female donor with multiple sclerosis, enrolled in a pregnancy study. This chain is built from TRBV5-1 and TRBJ1-2; 7 middle bases align to TRBD1. The nucleotides read TGCGCCAGCAGCTCCAAAAATTCCAGACAGGGAGGCTACACCTTC. The encoded protein is CASSSKNSRQGGYTF.